This paragraph reports one T cell receptor (beta chain). The data were obtained in a study of blood T cell repertoires in COVID-19. Study information: Donors in the United States, Italy and Spain gave samples during acute or convalescent COVID-19.

All enrollees were about 18 to 89 years old and from fewer than 25 US areas. In assigning cohorts, the study relied on participant-reported clinical history. Recovery among Cohort 3 donors was established by two negative PCRs, clearance, or symptom resolution. Repertoires were generated with immunoSEQ multiplex PCR, while TCRdb's copy carries only in-frame clones and drops some. Of about 180,000 clones in the sample, roughly 85% were seen once. Trimming removed 1 base from V and 7 bases from J, with 8 bases in between. This CDR3 has 13 residues. Germline lookup yields CDR1 LNHDA and CDR2 SQIVND (reference sequence).

The sample was PBMCs or T cells enriched from blood (not recorded which). The source is a woman aged 18-29 years who had recovered from COVID-19. The gene calls are TRBV19 and TRBJ2-1, with D unresolved. CDR3 in amino acids: CASSIGAGNEQFF. CDR3 in DNA: TGTGCCAGTAGTATAGGGGCTGGGAATGAGCAGTTCTTC.